This TCR beta chain was captured by sequencing in a study of CD8+CD57+ T cells in acquired aplastic anemia. V was clipped by 6 bases and J by 5 bases; unmatched bases: 4. The CDR3 is 15 amino acids. Germline V lookup: CDR1 KGHDR, CDR2 SFDVKD. TCR beta VDJ and CDR3 were profiled, and genomic DNA was the template. MiXCR, applied by TCRdb to the reads, yields one record per CDR3 protein. The sample has more than 100,000 distinct CDR3 sequences, roughly 50% seen once. The sequencing input was sorted CD4+, CD8+, or CD8+CD57+ T cells (not recorded which) from PBMCs. The receptor comes from a human donor in good health, serving as a control. The chain links TRBV24-1 to TRBJ2-1; TRBD2 agrees at 12 bases. This CDR3 reads CATSRTSGTDNEQFF. The CDR3 region has the DNA TGTGCCACCAGTAGGACTAGCGGGACAGACAATGAGCAGTTCTTC.